The clone carrying this TCR beta chain was observed a single time. This entry comes from a study of blood T cell repertoires in COVID-19. Whole-study context: Collection of acute and convalescent COVID-19 samples took place in the United States, Italy and Spain. PBMCs, B-cell-depleted T cells, or T cells provided the cDNA or gDNA that made up the material.

Germline V CDR1 and CDR2: MGHRA, YSYEKL. This CDR3 comprises 16 residues. The V gene end was trimmed by 4 bases and the J gene end by 2 bases; junction bases not matched to a gene: 9. Original methodology: For nucleated cells, counts were estimated from reference gene primer amplification. Here immunoSEQ multiplex PCR was the method, and the copy in TCRdb shows in-frame clones only, minus some. Clonal size and the V and J genes are those of that table, whereas D and trimming came from the DNA. The sample records some 230,000 clones, roughly 81% being singletons. This clonotype was obtained from a man in his forties or fifties with acute or convalescent COVID-19. V is TRBV4-1 and J is TRBJ2-5; 8 bases line up with TRBD2. The specimen was peripheral blood. DNA for the CDR3: TGCGCCAGCAGCCTCATAGCGGGGTATCGTCAAGAGACCCAGTACTTC. Amino acids: CASSLIAGYRQETQYF.